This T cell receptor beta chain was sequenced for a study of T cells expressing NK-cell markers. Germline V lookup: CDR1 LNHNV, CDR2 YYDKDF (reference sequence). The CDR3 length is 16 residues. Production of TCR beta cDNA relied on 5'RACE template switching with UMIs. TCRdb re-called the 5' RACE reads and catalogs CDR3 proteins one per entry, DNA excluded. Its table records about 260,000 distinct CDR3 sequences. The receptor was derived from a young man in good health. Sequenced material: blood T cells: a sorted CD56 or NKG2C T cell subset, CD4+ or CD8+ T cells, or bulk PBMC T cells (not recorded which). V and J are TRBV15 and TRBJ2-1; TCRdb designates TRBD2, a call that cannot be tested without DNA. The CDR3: CATSRGVTSGDNEQFF.